These 13 T cell receptor beta chains were sequenced from one sample in a study of T cell responses to AZD1222 COVID-19 vaccine. TCRdb's copy holds only in-frame clones and misses some; the assay was immunoSEQ multiplex PCR. The sample contains about 130,000 clones, around nine tenths of which appear only once. The sequenced sample was peripheral blood, obtained on day 0 of AZD1222 vaccination. These receptor sequences come from an adult in good health.

The chain links TRBV10-3 to TRBJ1-6; D remains unclear. The CDR3 spans 14 residues. Germline CDR1 and CDR2: ENHRY and SYGVKD. Trimming took 6 bases from V and 7 from J, leaving 13 bases between them. The CDR3 nucleotides read TGTGCCATCAGCCCGACTGAGTTAAATTCACCCCTCCACTTT. Its translation: CAISPTELNSPLHF.

The chain is built from TRBV19 and TRBJ1-6, with D maybe TRBD1 (6 bases). Trimming cost V 6 bases and J 8 bases, with 14 bases left between them. The length of the CDR3 is 14 residues. CDR1 is LNHDA and CDR2 is SQIVND in the germline V gene (reference sequence). The CDR3 is CASSTIAGDSPLHF. DNA for the CDR3: TGTGCCAGTAGCACTATAGCAGGGGATTCACCCCTCCACTTT.

This chain joins TRBV4-1 and TRBJ2-1; D is tentatively TRBD1 or TRBD2 (5 bases each). This CDR3 comprises 18 residues. The germline V and J ends were trimmed by 0 bases and 0 bases, with 15 bases remaining between them. The V gene's germline CDR1 is MGHRA and CDR2 YSYEKL. The CDR3 DNA follows: TGCGCCAGCAGCCAAGAGGAGGCAGGACAAAGCTCCTACAATGAGCAGTTCTTC. Protein: CASSQEEAGQSSYNEQFF.

The chain carries TRBV3-1 (or the pseudogene TRBV3-2) and TRBJ2-1, with D possibly being TRBD2 (6 bases). Germline V lookup: CDR1 LGHDT, CDR2 YNNKEL (reference sequence). Deletions cut 0 bases from V and 2 bases from J, with 11 bases between. The CDR3 is 16 residues long. CDR3 nucleotide sequence: TGTGCCAGCAGCCAAGATCAGGCTAGCGCCTACAATGAGCAGTTCTTC. Translated, it gives CASSQDQASAYNEQFF.

This chain links TRBV19 with TRBJ2-7; D is unclear. CDR3 size: 13 residues. The V end was cut by 6 bases, the J end by 6 bases, with 15 bases between. CDR1 is LNHDA and CDR2 is SQIVND in the germline V gene (reference sequence). CDR3 nucleotides: TGTGCCAGTAGCCCTGGGCTACCCTCCGAGCAGTACTTC. Its translation: CASSPGLPSEQYF. Full variable domain (outside the CDR3, taken from reference TRBV19 and TRBJ2-7): DGGITQSPKYLFRKEGQNVTLSCEQNLNHDAMYWYRQDPGQGLRLIYYSQIVNDFQKGDIAEGYSVSREKKESFPLTVTSAQKNPTAFYLCASSPGLPSEQYFGPGTRLTVT.

The genes are TRBV5-6 and TRBJ2-7; 9 bases align to TRBD1. V lost 2 bases and J lost 4; bases outside the gene matches: 7. Germline V gene sequence: CDR1 SGHDT, CDR2 YYEEEE. This CDR3 is 15 amino acids long. CDR3 coding DNA: TGTGCCAGCAGCTTCGGACAGGGGTCCGGGTACGAGCAGTACTTC. This encodes CASSFGQGSGYEQYF.

The CDR3 loop reads CASWTGVSNQPQHF. The CDR3 DNA reads as TGTGCCAGTTGGACAGGGGTGAGCAATCAGCCCCAGCATTTT. V usage is TRBV19 and J usage is TRBJ1-5; 9 positions match TRBD1. From germline, CDR1 is LNHDA and CDR2 SQIVND (reference sequence). Losses at the gene ends were 8 bases for V and 1 base for J; bases not matched to a gene: 3. CDR3 length equals 14 residues.

Only one count was recorded for this clone. CDR3 in amino acids: CAVSPNTEAFF. The CDR3 nucleotides are TGTGCGGTCAGTCCGAACACTGAAGCTTTCTTT. This chain uses TRBV7-9 with TRBJ1-1; no definite D call. This CDR3 region has 11 residues. Germline V lookup: CDR1 SEHNR, CDR2 FQNEAQ (reference sequence). Together with reference TRBV7-9 and TRBJ1-1, the CDR3 gives the full variable domain: DTGVSQNPRHKITKRGQNVTFRCDPISEHNRLYWYRQTLGQGPEFLTYFQNEAQLEKSRLLSDRFSAERPKGSFSTLEIQRTEQGDSAMYLCAVSPNTEAFFGQGTRLTVV.

The chain employs TRBV5-1 and TRBJ1-3, with D tentatively TRBD1 (6 bases). The germline V and J ends were trimmed by 0 bases and 2 bases, with 9 bases remaining between them. The germline V gene encodes CDR1 SGHRS and CDR2 YFSETQ. The CDR3 has 15 residues. This chain's CDR3 is CASSLDRAAGNTIYF. The CDR3 bases are TGCGCCAGCAGCTTGGACAGGGCCGCTGGAAACACCATATATTTT.

The chain carries TRBV3-1 (or the pseudogene TRBV3-2) and TRBJ1-6, with unresolved D. Germline V CDR1 and CDR2: LGHDT, YNNKEL (reference sequence). CDR3 size: 16 residues. The ends were cut back, 1 base at V and 4 bases at J, with 11 bases in the middle. CDR3 coding DNA: TGTGCCAGCAGCCAAGCTAGACAAGTATATAATTCACCCCTCCACTTT. Encoded protein: CASSQARQVYNSPLHF.

J is TRBJ1-2 and V is TRBV24-1, with D maybe TRBD1 (6 bases). V lost 8 bases and J lost 4, with 16 bases in between. Per the germline V gene, CDR1 is KGHDR and CDR2 is SFDVKD. This CDR3 is 14 amino acids long. The CDR3: CATTSGTFPYGYTF. In nucleotides, the CDR3 is TGTGCCACCACCTCCGGGACATTCCCCTATGGCTACACCTTC.

About this clone itself: Other DNA sequences in this specimen translate into the identical CDR3. The chain joins TRBV12-3 or TRBV12-4 to TRBJ2-3, with D uncertain. The CDR3 covers 11 residues. The V and J ends lost 3 bases and 5 bases respectively, with 3 bases between them. CDR3 protein: CASSLGDTQYF. CDR3 DNA sequence: TGTGCCAGCAGTTTGGGAGATACGCAGTATTTT.

This sequence joins TRBV11-3 and TRBJ2-3, with TRBD2 matching 11 bases. The length of the CDR3 is 17 residues. CDR1 is SGHNT and CDR2 is YENEEA in the germline V gene. Germline trimming cut 2 bases from V and 0 bases from J; bases unmatched to any gene: 4. The chain's CDR3 is CASSLSRTSGSTDTQYF. The CDR3 nucleotides read TGTGCCAGCAGCTTATCGCGGACTAGCGGGAGCACAGATACGCAGTATTTT.